These 20 T cell receptor beta chains share one sample of origin, sequenced in a study of T cells in Graves' hyperthyroidism and ophthalmopathy. Amplified TCR beta CDR3 regions came from RNA transcripts. A set of HTBI primers served as the primers for a first-round RT-PCR of the TCR CDR3. Each CDR3 protein is one row after TCRdb ran MiXCR on the multiplex PCR reads. The sample lists 250,000 to 350,000 distinct CDR3 sequences, 16% occurring once. Sequenced input: blood. The source is a man under 40 with Graves' hyperthyroidism.

This clonotype occurred a few times. This chain joins TRBV5-1 and TRBJ2-3; possible D gene TRBD1, 6 bases. V was cut by 5 bases and J by 6 bases, with 22 bases left in between. CDR1 is SGHRS, CDR2 YFSETQ, per germline. The CDR3 sequence is 16 residues long. This CDR3 is CASRPINQGPLDTQYF. The CDR3 DNA is TGCGCCAGCAGACCTATTAATCAGGGGCCGTTGGATACGCAGTATTTT. Complete variable domain (other parts from reference TRBV5-1 and TRBJ2-3): KAGVTQTPRYLIKTRGQQVTLSCSPISGHRSVSWYQQTPGQGLQFLFEYFSETQRNKGNFPGRFSGRQFSNSRSEMNVSTLELGDSALYLCASRPINQGPLDTQYFGPGTRLTVL.

There are a few counts of this clonotype. The chain has TRBV9 and TRBJ2-4; D gene unclear. V dropped 0 bases and J dropped 0 bases, with 7 bases sitting between them. The germline CDR1 and CDR2 sequences are SGDLS and YYNGEE. CDR3 size: 15 residues. The CDR3 nucleotides read TGTGCCAGCAGCGTAGAAGGCACAGCCAAAAACATTCAGTACTTC. This sequence encodes CASSVEGTAKNIQYF.

The chain joins TRBV30 to TRBJ1-5; D gene unclear. V was clipped by 0 bases and J by 4 bases, with 10 bases between them. The CDR3 loop spans 14 amino acids. Germline V gene sequence: CDR1 GTSNPN, CDR2 SVGIG (reference sequence). The DNA of the CDR3 is TGTGCCTGGAGTGTACGCAGTTCGAATCAGCCCCAGCATTTT. The encoded protein is CAWSVRSSNQPQHF. Looking up the rest from reference TRBV30 and TRBJ1-5 gives the full variable domain: SQTIHQWPATLVQPVGSPLSLECTVEGTSNPNLYWYRQAAGRGLQLLFYSVGIGQISSEVPQNLSASRPQDRQFILSSKKLLLSDSGFYLCAWSVRSSNQPQHFGDGTRLSIL.

In this sample, this clonotype turned up many times. The chain has TRBV18 and TRBJ2-5, with D hard to call. The germline gives CDR1 KGHSH, CDR2 LQKENI. The CDR3 is 12 residues long. The V end lost 4 bases, the J end lost 2 bases, and 5 bases lay between the germline ends. The CDR3 DNA follows: TGTGCCAGCTCACTGGGGCAAGAGACCCAGTACTTC. Protein: CASSLGQETQYF.

This clonotype was seen repeatedly, ten times or more. V is TRBV20-1 and J is TRBJ2-5; possible D gene TRBD1, 6 bases. This CDR3 is 12 amino acids long. Germline V gene lookup returns CDR1 DFQATT and CDR2 SNEGSKA (reference sequence). CDR3 sequence: CRAGDVEETQYF. DNA of the CDR3: TGCAGGGCAGGGGATGTGGAGGAGACCCAGTACTTC.

CDR3 coding DNA: TGTGCCAGCAGTTTCGACAGGGCCAATGAGCAGTTCTTC. This sequence encodes CASSFDRANEQFF. The rearrangement joins TRBV7-2 to TRBJ2-1, with 7 nucleotides matching TRBD1. From germline, CDR1 is SGHTA and CDR2 FQGNSA. The V segment lost 6 bases and the J segment 6 bases; nucleotides outside the gene matches: 5. CDR3 size: 13 residues.

This clonotype was seen a handful of times. The chain employs TRBV29-1 and TRBJ2-3; D gene unclear. Germline V gene lookup returns CDR1 SQVTM and CDR2 ANQGSEA. Trimming took off 5 bases at V and 0 bases at J, with 9 bases between the two ends. The CDR3 runs to 13 residues. The CDR3 loop is CSVPRQSTDTQYF. The CDR3 DNA is TGCAGCGTTCCGCGTCAGAGCACAGATACGCAGTATTTT.

The chain links TRBV12-3 or TRBV12-4 to TRBJ2-7; TRBD1 is a possible D gene (6 bases). The CDR3 is 16 residues long. V was trimmed by 3 bases and J by 0 bases, leaving 15 bases between them. CDR3 DNA: TGTGCCAGCAGTTTCTATGGGGGCTTACACTCCTACGAGCAGTACTTC. Amino acids: CASSFYGGLHSYEQYF.

This clonotype occurred many times. The chain is built from TRBV7-3 and TRBJ2-1; the D gene is possibly TRBD1 (9 bases). Per the germline V gene, CDR1 is SGHTA and CDR2 is FQGTGA. The CDR3 is 15 amino acids. V was cut by 5 bases and J by 9 bases, with 20 bases left in between. CDR3 sequence reads: CASSPGGTGRGEQFF. The CDR3 bases are TGTGCCAGCAGCCCGGGGGGGACAGGGAGGGGTGAGCAGTTCTTC.

This clonotype was observed a few times. V usage is TRBV20-1 and J usage is TRBJ1-3; maybe TRBD1 (5 bases). Germline V CDR1 and CDR2: DFQATT, SNEGSKA (reference sequence). This CDR3 contains 14 residues. The germline V and J ends were trimmed by 0 bases and 2 bases, with 8 bases remaining between them. The CDR3 nucleotides are TGCAGTGCTAGAGATTGGGGGGCTGGAAACACCATATATTTT. Translation gives CSARDWGAGNTIYF.

The genes are TRBV20-1 and TRBJ2-1, with D perhaps TRBD2 (6 bases). There are 10 residues in the CDR3. The germline V gene has CDR1 DFQATT and CDR2 SNEGSKA (reference sequence). The CDR3 sequence is CSGRGNEQFF. DNA of the CDR3: TGCAGCGGGCGGGGCAATGAGCAGTTCTTC.

This clonotype was detected a few times. The rearrangement uses TRBV5-6 and TRBJ2-7; D could derive from TRBD1 or TRBD2 (5 bases each). The CDR3 has 16 amino acids. Deletions cut 2 bases from V and 3 bases from J, with 18 bases between. Germline-derived CDR1 and CDR2 are SGHDT and YYEEEE. The CDR3 nucleotides are TGTGCCAGCAGCTTTGATCCCGGGACGTATAGCTACGAGCAGTACTTC. Protein product: CASSFDPGTYSYEQYF.

The chain employs TRBV28 and TRBJ2-3; D ambiguous. Per germline, CDR1 MDHEN and CDR2 SYDVKM. This CDR3 spans 15 amino acids. Trimming shortened V by 5 bases and J by 1 base, and 13 bases separated the two germline ends. In DNA form, the CDR3 reads TGTGCCAGCAGTCCTACCCATGACGGCACAGATACGCAGTATTTT. It encodes CASSPTHDGTDTQYF. Full variable domain (outside the CDR3, taken from reference TRBV28 and TRBJ2-3): DVKVTQSSRYLVKRTGEKVFLECVQDMDHENMFWYRQDPGLGLRLIYFSYDVKMKEKGDIPEGYSVSREKKERFSLILESASTNQTSMYLCASSPTHDGTDTQYFGPGTRLTVL.

This clonotype was detected ten times or more. This chain uses TRBV5-1 with TRBJ2-7; TRBD1 is a possible D gene (5 bases). Between the trimmed V and J ends, which lost 0 bases and 2 bases, there was a span of 12 bases. Germline CDR1 is SGHRS and CDR2 is YFSETQ. The CDR3 runs to 15 residues. The CDR3 bases are TGCGCCAGCAGCTTGGAAGGGGTCCCTACCTACGAGCAGTACTTC. Translation: CASSLEGVPTYEQYF.

Concerning this clonotype: This clone may be a read error of a much larger clone one base away. The rearrangement uses TRBV29-1 and TRBJ2-5; tentatively, D is TRBD1 (6 bases). V was shortened by 3 bases and J by 6 bases, with 17 bases between the two germline ends. CDR1 and CDR2 from the germline V gene are SQVTM and ANQGSEA. The CDR3 is made up of 14 amino acids. CDR3 DNA: TGCAGCGTTGAGTGGGGCAGGGGAGCGCAGACCCAGTACTTC. Translation gives CSVEWGRGAQTQYF.

In its sample, this clonotype was seen a few times. The rearrangement links TRBV25-1 to TRBJ1-5; D not certain. V was clipped by 8 bases and J by 4 bases, with 15 bases between them. There are 14 residues in the CDR3. Germline values: CDR1 MGHDK, CDR2 SYGVNS. Here the CDR3 DNA reads TGTGCCAGCTGCCCAGTGGGGAGGAATCAGCCCCAGCATTTT. It yields the protein CASCPVGRNQPQHF.

The chain carries TRBV28 and TRBJ1-5, with D possibly matching TRBD1 (5 bases). CDR1 MDHEN and CDR2 SYDVKM come from the germline V gene. The V end lost 0 bases, the J end lost 7 bases, and 10 bases lay between the germline ends. The CDR3 has 14 residues. The DNA of the CDR3 is TGTGCCAGCAGTTTATGGGGGGGTGGCCAGCCCCAGCATTTT. It specifies CASSLWGGGQPQHF.

This clonotype appeared many times. The genes are TRBV20-1 and TRBJ2-7, with D perhaps matching TRBD2 (7 bases). Germline-derived CDR1 and CDR2 are DFQATT and SNEGSKA (reference sequence). V was trimmed by 5 bases and J by 0 bases, leaving 11 bases between them. The CDR3 spans 13 residues. This chain's CDR3 is CSAGGGRSYEQYF. DNA for the CDR3: TGCAGTGCTGGGGGGGGGCGCTCCTACGAGCAGTACTTC.

This clonotype was detected ten times or more. The chain joins TRBV28 to TRBJ1-3, with TRBD1 identical over 10 bases. Per germline, CDR1 MDHEN and CDR2 SYDVKM. The V segment lost 5 bases and the J segment 8 bases; nucleotides outside the gene matches: 6. The CDR3 sequence is 14 residues long. DNA for the CDR3: TGTGCCAGCAGTCGGGGACAGGGGTGGGACACCATATATTTT. Translation: CASSRGQGWDTIYF.

There are many counts of this clonotype. This rearrangement joins TRBV30 to TRBJ2-7; 7 nucleotides agree with TRBD1. V was clipped by 3 bases and J by 1 base; unmatched bases: 9. The CDR3 contains 15 residues. CDR1 is GTSNPN, CDR2 SVGIG, per germline (reference sequence). In DNA, the CDR3 is TGTGCCTGGAGACCTACGGACAGGATATCCTACGAGCAGTACTTC. Translation: CAWRPTDRISYEQYF.